This is a list of T cell receptor beta chains from one sample in a study of post-analysis software for immune sequencing data. TCRdb itself ran the PCR reads through MiXCR, one entry per CDR3 protein. The sample includes roughly 650,000 distinct CDR3 sequences, approximately 60% of them seen just once. The sequenced sample consisted of blood. The receptors derive from a girl aged 2-10 years with multiple sclerosis. Both conserved end residues are trimmed from each CDR3.

J: TRBJ2-1; V: TRBV12-3/TRBV12-4; CDR3: ASSSTAGGIHNEQF
J: TRBJ2-5; V: TRBV18; CDR3: ASSPNFEETQY
J: TRBJ2-5; V: TRBV11-2; CDR3: ASSPLTPQKETQY
J: TRBJ1-2; V: TRBV5-1; CDR3: ASSPNRGLYYGYT
J: TRBJ1-5; V: TRBV10-3; CDR3: AISENGPGGQPQH
J: TRBJ1-1; V: TRBV6-4; CDR3: ASRETGESMNTEAF
J: TRBJ2-1; V: TRBV5-1; CDR3: ASSSTGMAYNEQF
J: TRBJ2-1; V: TRBV7-2; CDR3: ASSRIGGNEQF
J: TRBJ1-2; V: TRBV5-1; CDR3: ASSFDGDYGYT
J: TRBJ2-3; V: TRBV7-3; CDR3: ASSRIAGGTDTQY
J: TRBJ2-1; V: TRBV7-9; CDR3: ASSSSILAGGHNEQF
J: TRBJ1-2; V: TRBV7-9; CDR3: ASSSSPGQNNYGYT
J: TRBJ2-7; V: TRBV6-2/TRBV6-3; CDR3: ASSYSIIAFLGTLRSYEQY
J: TRBJ2-7; V: TRBV5-1; CDR3: ASSLDARETYEQY
J: TRBJ2-1; V: TRBV7-9; CDR3: ASSSTSGGANSYNEQF
J: TRBJ2-3; V: TRBV3-1; CDR3: ASSLRGVAQY
J: TRBJ1-5; V: TRBV12-3/TRBV12-4; CDR3: ASSLRDKNQPQH
J: TRBJ2-1; V: TRBV4-2; CDR3: ASSPPGTSGVISSYNEQF
J: TRBJ1-1; V: TRBV10-3; CDR3: AISESGAPGAF
J: TRBJ1-4; V: TRBV6-5; CDR3: ASSQTDEKLF
J: TRBJ1-1; V: TRBV29-1; CDR3: SVSLRNTEAF
J: TRBJ2-3; V: TRBV29-1; CDR3: SVGLVGADTQY
J: TRBJ2-5; V: TRBV20-1; CDR3: SAKVWETQETQY
J: TRBJ2-1; V: TRBV27; CDR3: ASTWGRLAGEGEQF
J: TRBJ2-1; V: TRBV15; CDR3: ATSRNRGTLIYNEQF
J: TRBJ2-4; V: TRBV29-1; CDR3: SVYGPNYLGKNIQY
J: TRBJ1-2; V: TRBV12-3/TRBV12-4; CDR3: ASSLEGPREARGYT
J: TRBJ1-2; V: TRBV6-5; CDR3: ASSYSTVPYGYT
J: TRBJ2-1; V: TRBV7-9; CDR3: ASSTGTGLGNEQF
J: TRBJ1-6; V: TRBV15; CDR3: ATSRDRDGSPLH
J: TRBJ2-7; V: TRBV5-1; CDR3: ASSLESIPHYEQY